This T cell receptor beta chain came from a study of response to subunit inactivated influenza vaccine. Findings of the study overall: Each seasonal influenza vaccination, the authors suggested, recruits few new T cells.

This clonotype was seen more than once but under ten times. Its antigen is still unknown. TCRdb re-analysed the RT-PCR reads in MiXCR, keeping a single row per CDR3 protein. The sample lists fewer than 750,000 distinct CDR3 sequences, 14% occurring once. Per the germline V gene, CDR1 is SEHNR and CDR2 is FQNEAQ (reference sequence). V was pared by 5 bases and J by 5 bases, with 5 bases of the junction left unmatched. The length of the CDR3 is 15 residues. This material consisted of PBMCs from blood, taken roughly 12 days after vaccination. This chain links TRBV7-9 with TRBJ2-2; 10 positions match TRBD1. The receptor was derived from a man aged 45 to 65 who received an inactivated influenza vaccine. The CDR3 DNA is TGTGCCAGCAGCCGGACAGGGGGTGGTACCGGGGAGCTGTTTTTT. Translated: CASSRTGGGTGELFF.